The following is a TCR beta chain sequence with its context. The target antigen is unknown. This sample was taken from a study of blood T cells in healthy people across ages. Findings and caveats of the study: Conclusively comparing naive with antigen-experienced cells was impossible with unsorted PBMCs. Changes in expanded clonotypes were possibly confounded, as the CMV status of donors was unknown.

In terms of origin and age, donors were healthy Caucasian individuals from Russia aged about 6 to 90. The sample, roughly 9.1 milliliters of peripheral blood, was drawn from each donor. CDR3 size: 13 residues. The V gene's germline CDR1 is SQVTM and CDR2 ANQGSEA. The V segment lost 7 bases and the J segment 2 bases; nucleotides outside the gene matches: 4. A second PCR, run for roughly 7 to 11 cycles, used a sample-barcoded 5' primer plus a J-beta primer mix. TCRdb re-called the 5' RACE reads with MiXCR, one entry per CDR3 protein. Among hundreds of thousands of distinct CDR3 sequences listed, about 53% were seen once.

Sequencing used blood. The source of this sequence is a man aged 55 to 70 in good health. The chain uses TRBV29-1 and TRBJ2-3; 9 bases align to TRBD2. CDR3 in DNA: TGCAGCGATAGCGGGAGTCCCACAGATACGCAGTATTTT. Amino acids: CSDSGSPTDTQYF.